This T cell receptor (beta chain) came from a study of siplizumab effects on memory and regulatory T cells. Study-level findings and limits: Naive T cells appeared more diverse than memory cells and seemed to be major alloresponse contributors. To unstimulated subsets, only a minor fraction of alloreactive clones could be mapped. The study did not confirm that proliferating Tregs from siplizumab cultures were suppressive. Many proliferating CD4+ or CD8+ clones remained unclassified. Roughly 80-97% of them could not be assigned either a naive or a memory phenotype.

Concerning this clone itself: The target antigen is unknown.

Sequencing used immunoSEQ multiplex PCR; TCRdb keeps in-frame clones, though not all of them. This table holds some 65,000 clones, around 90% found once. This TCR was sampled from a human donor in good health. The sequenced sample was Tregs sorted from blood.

The CDR3 sequence is CASSLGLAGAYEQYF. In nucleotides, the CDR3 is TGTGCCAGCTCACTAGGACTAGCGGGAGCCTACGAGCAGTACTTC. The chain is built from TRBV18 and TRBJ2-7, with 13 bases that match TRBD2. The V segment lost 4 bases and the J segment 2 bases; nucleotides outside the gene matches: 2. Per germline, CDR1 KGHSH and CDR2 LQKENI. The CDR3 has 15 amino acids.